The 5 T cell receptor beta chains below all came from one sample that was sequenced in a study of patients and donors after allogeneic stem cell transplantation. MiXCR was run by TCRdb on the RT-PCR reads, yielding one entry per CDR3 protein. This table holds hundreds of thousands of distinct CDR3 sequences, about a sixth found once. The sequencing input was blood, either unsorted or a sorted T cell fraction (not recorded which). Receptors originate from a human donor who was either an allogeneic HSCT recipient or a stem cell or donor lymphocyte infusion donor (not recorded which). It is not recorded whose cells these are; they may come from a transplant donor.

The chain employs TRBV4-3 and TRBJ2-5; the D gene is possibly TRBD1 (6 bases). The germline gives CDR1 LGHNA, CDR2 YSLEER. CDR3 length: 14 residues. The V end was cut by 4 bases, the J end by 5 bases, with 14 bases between. CDR3 DNA: TGCGCCAGCAGCCCACTAACAGGGTGGGAGACCCAGTACTTC. Translating gives CASSPLTGWETQYF.

This chain joins TRBV4-1 and TRBJ1-5; possible D gene TRBD1, 5 bases. The germline V and J ends were trimmed by 3 bases and 7 bases, with 13 bases remaining between them. Looked up from germline, CDR1 is MGHRA and CDR2 is YSYEKL. CDR3 length equals 14 residues. CDR3 bases: TGCGCCAGCAGCCAGGGGGAGGGAAGGCAGCCCCAGCATTTT. Protein: CASSQGEGRQPQHF.

The chain combines TRBV24-1 with TRBJ2-5; 7 bases agree with TRBD1. The CDR3 has 16 residues. The trim removed 2 bases at V and 1 base at J, leaving 6 bases unmatched. Germline values: CDR1 KGHDR, CDR2 SFDVKD. This CDR3 reads CATSDSETGLQETQYF. CDR3 nucleotide sequence: TGTGCCACCAGTGATTCTGAGACAGGGCTCCAAGAGACCCAGTACTTC.

The chain carries TRBV4-2 and TRBJ2-2; 11 bases match TRBD2. This CDR3 region has 18 residues. Germline V lookup: CDR1 LGHNA, CDR2 YNFKEQ. The ends lost 2 bases at V and 2 bases at J; junction bases unmatched: 7. For the CDR3, the DNA is TGTGCCAGCAGCCAAAAGAGACTAGCGGGGTTAAACACCGGGGAGCTGTTTTTT. It yields the protein CASSQKRLAGLNTGELFF.

This clonotype was seen at least ten times. The J gene is TRBJ2-4, the V gene TRBV20-1; D is unresolved. The CDR3 length is 16 residues. Germline V gene sequence: CDR1 DFQATT, CDR2 SNEGSKA (reference sequence). The V and J ends lost 0 bases and 0 bases respectively, with 12 bases between them. In nucleotides, the CDR3 is TGCAGTGCTAGAGATGGAGAGATACTAGCCAAAAACATTCAGTACTTC. Encoded protein: CSARDGEILAKNIQYF.